The next 32 T cell receptor beta chains were all read from a single sample in a study of blood T cell repertoires in COVID-19. TCRdb's copy holds only in-frame clones and misses some; the assay was immunoSEQ multiplex PCR. This sample has some 300,000 clones; around 84% occur once, and the top ten carry 1% to 1.5%. Sequenced material: peripheral blood. Every receptor here comes from a man between 65 and 85 years old with acute or convalescent COVID-19.

The rearrangement uses TRBV28 and TRBJ2-1; 9 nucleotides agree with TRBD2. J lost 3 bases, V lost 8 bases, and 5 bases had no gene match. The CDR3 is 14 amino acids. Germline CDR1 reads MDHEN; CDR2 reads SYDVKM. The DNA for the CDR3 is TGTGCCAGCCGTCCGACTAGCGGCTACAATGAGCAGTTCTTC. This codes for CASRPTSGYNEQFF.

This chain joins TRBV28 and TRBJ1-2, with TRBD1 matching 9 bases. Germline V CDR1 and CDR2: MDHEN, SYDVKM. This CDR3 has 13 amino acids. Trimming at V came to 3 bases and at J to 8 bases, leaving 4 bases not matched to a gene. This CDR3 is CASSFRDREGYTF. CDR3 nucleotide sequence: TGTGCCAGCAGTTTCCGGGACAGGGAAGGCTACACCTTC.

The genes are TRBV11-2 and TRBJ1-2; D unclear. The CDR3 length is 16 residues. In germline, CDR1 is SGHAT, CDR2 FQNNGV. V dropped 5 bases and J dropped 2 bases, with 18 bases sitting between them. In DNA form, the CDR3 reads TGTGCCAGCAGCCCTCTTGAGGGTAGGGTAAACTATGGCTACACCTTC. Encoded protein: CASSPLEGRVNYGYTF.

This clone came up once. The genes are TRBV7-2 and TRBJ2-2; the match to TRBD2 covers 15 bases. CDR1 and CDR2 from the germline V gene are SGHTA and FQGNSA. CDR3 length: 16 amino acids. V lost 5 bases, J lost 6 bases, and 4 bases stayed unmatched. This CDR3 reads CASSRGLAGGPGELFF. The CDR3, as DNA: TGTGCCAGCAGCCGGGGACTAGCGGGAGGCCCCGGGGAGCTGTTTTTT. The full variable domain, with the rest looked up from reference TRBV7-2 and TRBJ2-2, is GAGVSQSPSNKVTEKGKDVELRCDPISGHTALYWYRQSLGQGLEFLIYFQGNSAPDKSGLPSDRFSAERTGGSVSTLTIQRTQQEDSAVYLCASSRGLAGGPGELFFGEGSRLTVL.

The chain joins TRBV9 to TRBJ2-2; possible D gene TRBD1, 7 bases. The germline V and J ends were trimmed by 4 bases and 6 bases, with 16 bases remaining between them. The germline V gene encodes CDR1 SGDLS and CDR2 YYNGEE. This CDR3 is 15 amino acids long. CDR3 protein: CASSPSQGGAGELFF. CDR3 coding DNA: TGTGCCAGCAGCCCCTCGCAGGGGGGAGCCGGGGAGCTGTTTTTT.

Regarding this clone: At one of its ends the junction is not consistent with the germline gene, which may arise from a read error. The CDR3 DNA reads TGTGCCATCAGTGAGCAAAGCGGGGGGGCCCTATCCTACGAACAGTACTTC. Translated, it gives CAISEQSGGALSYEQYF. This rearrangement joins TRBV10-3 to TRBJ2-7; 10 nucleotides line up with TRBD2. The CDR3 sequence is 17 residues long. Germline-derived CDR1 and CDR2 are ENHRY and SYGVKD.

The chain uses TRBV7-9 and TRBJ2-7; possible D gene TRBD2, 5 bases. CDR1 is SEHNR and CDR2 is FQNEAQ in the germline V gene (reference sequence). CDR3 length equals 14 residues. The V end lost 5 bases, the J end lost 4 bases, and 15 bases lay between the germline ends. CDR3 sequence reads: CASSPSASRYEQYF. DNA for the CDR3: TGTGCCAGCAGCCCAAGCGCTAGCAGATACGAGCAGTACTTC. Variable domain in full (rest from reference TRBV7-9 and TRBJ2-7): DTGVSQNPRHKITKRGQNVTFRCDPISEHNRLYWYRQTLGQGPEFLTYFQNEAQLEKSRLLSDRFSAERPKGSFSTLEIQRTEQGDSAMYLCASSPSASRYEQYFGPGTRLTVT.

This clone was counted a few times. The J gene is TRBJ1-3, the V gene TRBV28, with D uncertain. V dropped 4 bases and J dropped 8 bases, with 12 bases sitting between them. In germline, CDR1 is MDHEN, CDR2 SYDVKM. The length of the CDR3 is 13 residues. Here the CDR3 reads CASSSPQTDTIYF. As DNA, the CDR3 is TGTGCCAGCAGTTCCCCACAGACGGACACCATATATTTT.

The chain has TRBV9 and TRBJ2-1; 7 bases map to TRBD2. Trimming cost V 0 bases and J 0 bases; bases outside gene matches: 6. The length of the CDR3 is 17 residues. Germline lookup yields CDR1 SGDLS and CDR2 YYNGEE. CDR3 amino acids: CASSVGLADNSYNEQFF. In DNA, the CDR3 is TGTGCCAGCAGCGTAGGTCTAGCGGACAACTCCTACAATGAGCAGTTCTTC.

Details on this clone: This CDR3 is also generated by other DNA sequences in the sample. CDR3 nucleotides: TGTGCCAGCAGCTCAAGGACTAGCGGGGGGGAGACCCAGTACTTC. It translates to CASSSRTSGGETQYF. The V gene is TRBV5-4, the J gene TRBJ2-5; 14 bases fit TRBD2. V gave up 3 bases and J gave up 5 bases; unmatched junction bases: 3. Germline loops: CDR1 SGHNT, CDR2 YYREEE (reference sequence). The CDR3 is 15 residues long.

This rearrangement joins TRBV28 to TRBJ1-2; 10 bases agree with TRBD1. Per the germline V gene, CDR1 is MDHEN and CDR2 is SYDVKM. The CDR3 consists of 14 residues. The trim removed 3 bases at V and 6 bases at J, leaving 4 bases unmatched. The CDR3 DNA follows: TGTGCCAGCAGTTTGACAGGGGGCCTAGATGGCTACACCTTC. Protein: CASSLTGGLDGYTF.

The rearrangement uses TRBV6-5 and TRBJ1-2; D gene unclear. The CDR3 runs to 12 residues. Germline V gives CDR1 MNHEY, CDR2 SVGAGI. V lost 8 bases to trimming and J lost 8 bases, with 15 bases between them. This chain's CDR3 is CASGGGLEGYTF. The CDR3 bases are TGTGCCAGCGGCGGAGGACTAGAAGGCTACACCTTC.

The V and J genes are TRBV28 and TRBJ2-7; maybe TRBD1 (6 bases). The CDR3 extends over 13 amino acids. V was clipped by 7 bases and J by 2 bases, with 12 bases between them. CDR1 and CDR2 from the germline V gene are MDHEN and SYDVKM. The CDR3 DNA follows: TGTGCCAGCACGCTACAGGGTACCTACGAGCAGTACTTC. It codes for CASTLQGTYEQYF.

This sequence joins TRBV18 and TRBJ1-1; D gene ambiguous. Trimming removed 5 bases from V and 2 bases from J, with 21 bases in between. The CDR3 is made up of 17 amino acids. The germline CDR1 and CDR2 sequences are KGHSH and LQKENI. Here the CDR3 reads CASSSVVGNHKNTEAFF. The CDR3, as DNA: TGTGCCAGCTCAAGTGTGGTGGGCAACCATAAAAACACTGAAGCTTTCTTT. Drawing the rest from reference TRBV18 and TRBJ1-1, the complete variable domain is NAGVMQNPRHLVRRRGQEARLRCSPMKGHSHVYWYRQLPEEGLKFMVYLQKENIIDESGMPKERFSAEFPKEGPSILRIQQVVRGDSAAYFCASSSVVGNHKNTEAFFGQGTRLTVV.

The chain recombines TRBV7-2 with TRBJ2-1; D not certain. Germline V gene data show CDR1 as SGHTA and CDR2 as FQGNSA. CDR3 length: 15 residues. Between the trimmed V and J ends, which lost 7 bases and 2 bases, there was a span of 15 bases. DNA for the CDR3: TGTGCCAGCATGCGATTCAAGAGTACCTACAATGAGCAGTTCTTC. Residues: CASMRFKSTYNEQFF.

V gene TRBV15 combines with J gene TRBJ1-4; the match to TRBD1 covers 8 bases. The ends lost 1 base at V and 7 bases at J; junction bases unmatched: 8. The germline CDR1 and CDR2 sequences are LNHNV and YYDKDF (reference sequence). CDR3 length equals 16 residues. CDR3 sequence (DNA): TGTGCCACCAGCAGAGCGGCGACAGGGGATACTGAAAAACTGTTTTTT. It specifies CATSRAATGDTEKLFF.

This clone was counted a single time. This chain connects TRBV3-1 (or the pseudogene TRBV3-2) to TRBJ2-5; D possibly corresponds to TRBD2 (5 bases). The germline gives CDR1 LGHDT, CDR2 YNNKEL (reference sequence). Trimming stripped 6 bases from V and 2 bases from J, with 13 bases between. CDR3 length: 14 amino acids. In DNA, the CDR3 is TGTGCCAGCAGTCGATCGGACTTTCAAGAGACCCAGTACTTC. It encodes CASSRSDFQETQYF.

V gene TRBV11-2 combines with J gene TRBJ2-3, with D unclear. The CDR3 has 13 residues. Germline V gives CDR1 SGHAT, CDR2 FQNNGV. CDR3 DNA sequence: TGTGCTAGTAGCCTATCCCGCACAGATACGCAGTATTTT. Protein: CASSLSRTDTQYF.

This chain uses TRBV7-9 with TRBJ2-3, with D maybe TRBD2 (5 bases). This CDR3 is 15 amino acids long. The V gene lost 4 bases and the J gene lost 0 bases, with 11 bases spanning the gap. Germline lookup yields CDR1 SEHNR and CDR2 FQNEAQ (reference sequence). As DNA, the CDR3 is TGTGCCAGCAGCTCCCCCGGGGTTAGCACAGATACGCAGTATTTT. It encodes CASSSPGVSTDTQYF.

The V call is TRBV4-2, the J call TRBJ2-2; possibly TRBD2 for D (5 bases). The CDR3 runs 15 residues. Germline-derived CDR1 and CDR2 are LGHNA and YNFKEQ. The germline V and J ends were trimmed by 1 base and 2 bases, with 8 bases remaining between them. CDR3 DNA sequence: TGTGCCAGCAGCCAAGTTCGGGGAAACACCGGGGAGCTGTTTTTT. Translating it yields CASSQVRGNTGELFF.

This chain joins TRBV19 and TRBJ2-5, with 8 bases lining up with TRBD1. V lost 5 bases to trimming and J lost 5 bases; unmatched junction nucleotides: 10. CDR3 length equals 15 residues. Looked up from germline, CDR1 is LNHDA and CDR2 is SQIVND (reference sequence). The CDR3 region is CASSSGQGMPETQYF. CDR3 coding DNA: TGTGCCAGTAGTTCAGGACAGGGAATGCCGGAGACCCAGTACTTC.

The gene calls are TRBV7-2 and TRBJ2-2, with D possibly TRBD2 on 6 matching bases. The CDR3 is 15 residues long. The V gene lost 3 bases and the J gene lost 1 base, with 9 bases spanning the gap. Germline lookup yields CDR1 SGHTA and CDR2 FQGNSA. The CDR3 DNA reads as TGTGCCAGCAGCTTTGGGACTGGGAACACCGGGGAGCTGTTTTTT. Translating it yields CASSFGTGNTGELFF.

The gene calls are TRBV7-6 and TRBJ1-1; no reliable D call. This CDR3 contains 16 residues. V lost 0 bases and J lost 0, with 11 bases in between. CDR1 is SGHVS, CDR2 FNYEAQ, per germline. The CDR3 sequence: CASSLAGGQLNTEAFF. CDR3 bases: TGTGCCAGCAGCTTAGCAGGCGGGCAGCTGAACACTGAAGCTTTCTTT.

This chain uses TRBV29-1 with TRBJ2-3, with D possibly matching TRBD2 (6 bases). Trimming removed 3 bases at V and 3 bases at J, with 16 bases between. Germline V lookup: CDR1 SQVTM, CDR2 ANQGSEA. The CDR3 is 15 amino acids. CDR3 sequence: CSVDGGEGSTDTQYF. DNA of the CDR3: TGCAGCGTTGACGGGGGTGAGGGGTCAACAGATACGCAGTATTTT.

The chain recombines TRBV5-4 with TRBJ2-6; D is unclear. The length of the CDR3 is 15 residues. The V gene's germline CDR1 is SGHNT and CDR2 YYREEE (reference sequence). The germline V and J ends were trimmed by 4 bases and 0 bases, with 8 bases remaining between them. CDR3 region: CASSPYNSGANVLTF. CDR3 DNA sequence: TGTGCCAGCAGCCCGTACAACTCTGGGGCCAACGTCCTGACTTTC.

The gene calls are TRBV10-2 and TRBJ2-5; 8 bases align to TRBD1. The CDR3 contains 13 residues. Germline V lookup: CDR1 WSHSY, CDR2 SAAADI. The V gene end was trimmed by 7 bases and the J gene end by 5 bases; junction bases not matched to a gene: 6. The CDR3 DNA sequence: TGCGCCAGCATGTACAGGGGGATGGAGACCCAGTACTTC. Translated: CASMYRGMETQYF.

The V call is TRBV6-2 or TRBV6-3, the J call TRBJ2-7, with unresolved D. CDR1 is MNHEY, CDR2 SVGEGT, per germline. This CDR3 is 14 amino acids long. Trimming took off 5 bases at V and 3 bases at J, with 14 bases between the two ends. The CDR3 reads CASSQPQVNYEQYF. CDR3 DNA sequence: TGTGCCAGCAGTCAGCCCCAGGTAAACTACGAGCAGTACTTC.

The chain couples TRBV19 to TRBJ2-2, with 9 bases aligning to TRBD2. The CDR3 runs 17 residues. V lost 3 bases, J lost 1 base, and 6 bases stayed unmatched. Germline V gene data show CDR1 as LNHDA and CDR2 as SQIVND (reference sequence). The CDR3 sequence: CASSMAGTSLNTGELFF. The CDR3, as DNA: TGTGCCAGTAGTATGGCCGGGACTAGCCTGAACACCGGGGAGCTGTTTTTT. Using reference TRBV19 and TRBJ2-2 for the parts outside the CDR3, the full variable domain is DGGITQSPKYLFRKEGQNVTLSCEQNLNHDAMYWYRQDPGQGLRLIYYSQIVNDFQKGDIAEGYSVSREKKESFPLTVTSAQKNPTAFYLCASSMAGTSLNTGELFFGEGSRLTVL.

The chain employs TRBV23-1 and TRBJ1-5, with D maybe TRBD1 (6 bases). TRBV23-1 is known as an ORF, though its function is uncertain. The CDR3 loop spans 16 amino acids. Trimming left V 10 bases short and J 1 base short, with 20 bases between. CDR3 loop: CANSRPFGQSNQPQHF. CDR3 sequence (DNA): TGCGCCAACTCGAGACCTTTCGGACAGAGCAATCAGCCCCAGCATTTT.

The DNA of the CDR3 is TGTGCCAGCAGTGTGGAGCTGGAGACTGAAGCTTTCTTT. It specifies CASSVELETEAFF. V gene TRBV2 combines with J gene TRBJ1-1, with unresolved D. The V and J ends lost 4 bases and 5 bases respectively, with 11 bases between them. In germline, CDR1 is SNHLY, CDR2 FYNNEI. This CDR3 comprises 13 residues. Variable domain in full (rest from reference TRBV2 and TRBJ1-1): EPEVTQTPSHQVTQMGQEVILRCVPISNHLYFYWYRQILGQKVEFLVSFYNNEISEKSEIFDDQFSVERPDGSNFTLKIRSTKLEDSAMYFCASSVELETEAFFGQGTRLTVV.

Concerning this clone: Other DNA sequences from this sample encode an identical CDR3 as well. The chain combines TRBV5-1 with TRBJ2-3; the match to TRBD2 covers 7 bases. Germline-derived CDR1 and CDR2 are SGHRS and YFSETQ. The CDR3 runs to 15 residues. Trimming removed 0 bases from V and 3 bases from J; junction bases left unmatched: 4. The CDR3 sequence: CASSLEGRGTDTQYF. CDR3 nucleotides: TGCGCCAGCAGCTTGGAAGGGCGGGGGACAGATACGCAGTATTTT.

V gene TRBV5-1 combines with J gene TRBJ1-4, with D maybe TRBD1 (5 bases). V was trimmed by 1 base and J by 6 bases, leaving 13 bases between them. The CDR3 is 15 amino acids. The germline gives CDR1 SGHRS, CDR2 YFSETQ. The chain's CDR3 is CASSLSQGLDEKLFF. CDR3 bases: TGCGCCAGCAGCTTGTCTCAGGGTCTGGATGAAAAACTGTTTTTT.